This TCR beta chain was documented in a study of shared clonotypes between healthy human individuals. Across the study: A donor's plate count was three for CD4 naive and three for CD4 memory; CD8 naive had two and CD8 memory one.

Clones were read by immunoSEQ multiplex PCR, and TCRdb kept only the in-frame ones, dropping some. The sample contains 400,000 or so clones, 96% of which appear only once. The specimen sequenced was memory CD8+ T cells sorted from blood. As to subset: CD45RO+ cells pooled with CCR7-negative TemRA cells. The sequence was collected from a man in his thirties or forties in good health.

CDR3 loop: CASSPQDRLGNYGYTF. The CDR3 region has the DNA TGTGCCAGCTCACCACAAGACAGGCTGGGAAACTATGGCTACACCTTC. The chain has TRBV18 and TRBJ1-2; D might be TRBD1 (6 bases). The germline gives CDR1 KGHSH, CDR2 LQKENI. Trimming took 1 base from V and 2 from J, leaving 14 bases between them. The CDR3 is made up of 16 amino acids.